The present T cell receptor beta chain was sequenced within a study of cytomegalovirus exposure and HLA in healthy donors. The CDR3 is made up of 16 amino acids. V was pared by 0 bases and J by 2 bases, with 2 bases of the junction left unmatched. Germline CDR1 is SGHNT and CDR2 is YYREEE (reference sequence). Findings and limits, study-wide: A later analysis associated 15,000 to 20,000 TCR beta sequences with HLA alleles at a 0.05 false discovery rate.

This clone has only one observation. Its specificity is unknown. 60 Vbeta and 13 Jbeta primers were used in PCR. Using immunoSEQ multiplex PCR, the repertoire was profiled, and TCRdb retains in-frame clones only, with some absent. This sample carries 110,000 to 150,000 clones, around 84% of them seen once, and the ten largest clones take almost 2.5%. The sequence was collected from a boy aged 2 to 10 in good health and CMV-seronegative. The sample taken for sequencing was PBMCs. The J gene is TRBJ2-3, the V gene TRBV5-4, with TRBD2 matching 11 bases. The CDR3 DNA sequence: TGTGCCAGCAGCTTGGAGACTAGCGGGGCCACAGATACGCAGTATTTT. The encoded protein is CASSLETSGATDTQYF.